The 31 T cell receptor beta chains reported below all come from one sample, sequenced in a study of identical twins. TCRdb reprocessed the 5' RACE reads with MiXCR, giving one entry per CDR3 protein. The sample includes 650,000 to 750,000 distinct CDR3 sequences, 20% to 25% seen only once; the top ten take over 4%. This sample also belongs to another study, concerning T cells expressing NK-cell markers.

Specimen: PBMCs. The receptors were sampled from a woman under 30 in good health.

This clonotype was detected only a few times. The V and J genes are TRBV7-2 and TRBJ2-7, with D tentatively TRBD1 or TRBD2 (5 bases each). Deletions cut 3 bases from V and 6 bases from J, with 24 bases between. CDR3 length: 17 amino acids. Germline lookup yields CDR1 SGHTA and CDR2 FQGNSA. The CDR3 loop is CASSFSEGRGPRGEQYF. The DNA for the CDR3 is TGTGCCAGCAGCTTCTCCGAGGGGCGCGGGCCTCGAGGCGAGCAGTACTTC.

The table lists this clonotype with a few counts. V is TRBV10-3 and J is TRBJ2-7; D assignment may be TRBD1 or TRBD2 (5 bases each). Trimming shortened V by 4 bases and J by 2 bases, and 9 bases separated the two germline ends. In germline, CDR1 is ENHRY, CDR2 SYGVKD. This CDR3 contains 13 residues. The CDR3, as DNA: TGTGCCATCAGTGCTGGGGGAACCTACGAGCAGTACTTC. Amino acid sequence: CAISAGGTYEQYF.

This clonotype was counted a few times. CDR3 sequence (DNA): TGCAGTGCCGGCCGGACTAGCGCAGATACGCAGTATTTT. As protein: CSAGRTSADTQYF. The chain employs TRBV20-1 and TRBJ2-3; 9 bases align to TRBD2. Germline CDR1 DFQATT, CDR2 SNEGSKA (reference sequence). With 6 bases clipped from V and 4 bases from J, the junction kept 5 bases outside the gene matches. The CDR3 spans 13 residues.

The chain employs TRBV20-1 and TRBJ2-5; the match to TRBD1 covers 9 bases. The CDR3 runs to 17 residues. Losses at the gene ends were 0 bases for V and 3 bases for J; bases not matched to a gene: 11. The germline CDR1 and CDR2 sequences are DFQATT and SNEGSKA (reference sequence). Here the CDR3 DNA reads TGCAGTGCTAGAGAAAACTGGGGGACAGGGTTGGAAGAGACCCAGTACTTC. Translating it yields CSARENWGTGLEETQYF.

This clonotype has more than one count but fewer than ten. V is TRBV20-1 and J is TRBJ2-1; TRBD2 might be the D (6 bases). This CDR3 has 13 residues. Germline V gene data show CDR1 as DFQATT and CDR2 as SNEGSKA (reference sequence). V shed 0 bases and J shed 7 bases, with 10 bases lying between them. This CDR3 reads CSARDTSRNEQFF. The DNA for the CDR3 is TGCAGTGCTAGAGATACTAGCAGAAATGAGCAGTTCTTC.

CDR3 in amino acids: CASSSSPISGYTF. In nucleotides, the CDR3 is TGTGCCAGCAGTTCTAGTCCCATCTCTGGCTACACCTTC. V usage is TRBV27 and J usage is TRBJ1-2, with D hard to call. This CDR3 has 13 amino acids. In germline, CDR1 is MNHEY, CDR2 SMNVEV (reference sequence). V was pared by 4 bases and J by 7 bases, with 13 bases between.

This chain uses TRBV7-9 with TRBJ2-1; 7 positions match TRBD2. The ends lost 7 bases at V and 4 bases at J; junction bases unmatched: 10. Germline CDR1 is SEHNR and CDR2 is FQNEAQ (reference sequence). The CDR3 covers 15 residues. CDR3 sequence reads: CASTTPGLIYNEQFF. In nucleotides, the CDR3 is TGTGCCAGCACTACTCCGGGACTAATTTACAATGAGCAGTTCTTC.

This clonotype was observed a handful of times. The chain recombines TRBV5-1 with TRBJ2-7; either TRBD1 or TRBD2 may fit D (5 bases each). The CDR3 consists of 13 residues. CDR1 and CDR2 from the germline V gene are SGHRS and YFSETQ. The V end was cut by 7 bases, the J end by 9 bases, with 20 bases between. The CDR3 spells CASARDGPEGQYF. CDR3 bases: TGCGCCAGCGCCCGGGACGGGCCGGAAGGGCAGTACTTC.

The rearrangement links TRBV27 to TRBJ2-5, with 7 bases that match TRBD1. The CDR3 has 16 amino acids. Germline trimming cut 3 bases from V and 3 bases from J; bases unmatched to any gene: 10. From germline, CDR1 is MNHEY and CDR2 SMNVEV (reference sequence). The CDR3 nucleotides read TGTGCCAGCAGTTTGGCTCCCCCACAGGGGAAAGAGACCCAGTACTTC. Amino acid sequence: CASSLAPPQGKETQYF.

This rearrangement joins TRBV30 to TRBJ2-5; no firm D call. The V end was cut by 1 base, the J end by 5 bases, with 14 bases between. Germline values: CDR1 GTSNPN, CDR2 SVGIG (reference sequence). The CDR3 sequence is 14 residues long. The CDR3 DNA follows: TGTGCCTGGAGTGAGGATCCTGGTTTGGAGACCCAGTACTTC. Its translation is CAWSEDPGLETQYF.

This clonotype was detected a few times. V is TRBV6-1 and J is TRBJ2-1; TRBD2 matches 9 bases. The V segment lost 11 bases and the J segment 8 bases; nucleotides outside the gene matches: 16. This CDR3 region has 15 residues. Germline assignment: CDR1 MNHNS and CDR2 SASEGT. CDR3 sequence (DNA): TGTGCCGGTTCGACTAGCGGCGCCAAGAGCGATGAGCAGTTCTTC. Translation gives CAGSTSGAKSDEQFF.

This clonotype has just a few counts. The V gene is TRBV30, the J gene TRBJ2-4; weak D call: TRBD2 (6 bases). This CDR3 contains 13 residues. CDR1 is GTSNPN, CDR2 SVGIG, per germline (reference sequence). V was trimmed by 0 bases and J by 6 bases, leaving 9 bases between them. Here the CDR3 reads CAWSVRDSNIQYF. The CDR3 DNA reads as TGTGCCTGGAGTGTCCGGGACTCAAACATTCAGTACTTC. Full variable domain (remainder filled in from reference TRBV30 and TRBJ2-4): SQTIHQWPATLVQPVGSPLSLECTVEGTSNPNLYWYRQAAGRGLQLLFYSVGIGQISSEVPQNLSASRPQDRQFILSSKKLLLSDSGFYLCAWSVRDSNIQYFGAGTRLSVL.

The chain combines TRBV5-1 with TRBJ1-6; no clear D gene. The CDR3 is 14 amino acids. V shed 1 base and J shed 7 bases, with 9 bases lying between them. CDR1 and CDR2 (germline): SGHRS, YFSETQ. CDR3: CASSLPAENSPLHF. DNA of the CDR3: TGCGCCAGCAGCTTGCCGGCAGAAAATTCACCCCTCCACTTT.

The chain uses TRBV27 and TRBJ1-1, with D hard to call. The CDR3 sequence is 14 residues long. CDR1 is MNHEY, CDR2 SMNVEV, per germline (reference sequence). Between the trimmed V and J ends, which lost 5 bases and 4 bases, there was a span of 14 bases. This CDR3 is CASSPQTTGTEAFF. In nucleotides, the CDR3 is TGTGCCAGCAGTCCACAGACCACGGGCACTGAAGCTTTCTTT.

This clonotype has more than one count but fewer than ten. The genes are TRBV7-9 and TRBJ2-7, with TRBD2 matching 7 bases. CDR1 is SEHNR and CDR2 is FQNEAQ in the germline V gene (reference sequence). Unmatched junction bases numbered 13, after V lost 7 bases and J lost 1 base. The CDR3 has 16 residues. The CDR3 coding sequence is TGTGCCAGCACCTTGAGCGGGGCTCGCAGTTCCTACGAGCAGTACTTC. It is translated as CASTLSGARSSYEQYF.

The rearrangement links TRBV12-3 or TRBV12-4 to TRBJ1-5; no definite D call. The CDR3 is made up of 13 amino acids. V was shortened by 2 bases and J by 5 bases, with 7 bases between the two germline ends. The CDR3 protein is CASSLYLHQPQHF. CDR3 bases: TGTGCCAGCAGTTTATACCTACATCAGCCCCAGCATTTT.

This chain uses TRBV5-1 with TRBJ2-7, with 8 bases lining up with TRBD2. V dropped 7 bases and J dropped 2; count of bases not matched to a gene: 11. The CDR3 extends over 15 amino acids. The germline V gene has CDR1 SGHRS and CDR2 YFSETQ. The CDR3 nucleotides are TGCGCCAGCCGCCCCAGCGGGAGTTTAACCTACGAGCAGTACTTC. It translates to CASRPSGSLTYEQYF. The whole variable domain, filled in from reference TRBV5-1 and TRBJ2-7, reads KAGVTQTPRYLIKTRGQQVTLSCSPISGHRSVSWYQQTPGQGLQFLFEYFSETQRNKGNFPGRFSGRQFSNSRSEMNVSTLELGDSALYLCASRPSGSLTYEQYFGPGTRLTVT.

At least ten counts were recorded for this clonotype. The genes are TRBV20-1 and TRBJ2-7; no firm D call. V was clipped by 4 bases and J by 4 bases, with 17 bases between them. This CDR3 is 14 amino acids long. CDR1 is DFQATT, CDR2 SNEGSKA, per germline (reference sequence). CDR3 region: CSATERGIGYEQYF. CDR3 bases: TGCAGTGCTACTGAGCGTGGGATTGGGTACGAGCAGTACTTC.

The chain is built from TRBV4-2 and TRBJ2-2; TRBD2 matches at 11 bases. The junction had 6 bases not matched to a gene; V was cut back by 0 bases and J by 3 bases. Germline V gene data show CDR1 as LGHNA and CDR2 as YNFKEQ. The CDR3 loop spans 18 amino acids. This CDR3 reads CASSQEPLAGGDTGELFF. The CDR3 region has the DNA TGTGCCAGCAGCCAAGAGCCTCTAGCGGGAGGCGACACCGGGGAGCTGTTTTTT.

This clonotype was observed a handful of times. The chain uses TRBV10-3 and TRBJ2-7, with 7 nucleotides matching TRBD1. The CDR3 runs to 14 residues. From germline, CDR1 is ENHRY and CDR2 SYGVKD. Trimming took 7 bases from V and 3 from J; bases not matched to a gene: 9. Here the CDR3 reads CAINLTGDSYEQYF. CDR3 coding DNA: TGTGCCATCAATCTCACAGGGGACAGCTACGAGCAGTACTTC.

This clonotype occurred a few times. CDR3 sequence reads: CASSITTGKMVNTEAFF. CDR3 nucleotides: TGCGCCAGCAGCATCACGACAGGGAAAATGGTGAACACTGAAGCTTTCTTT. The chain employs TRBV5-1 and TRBJ1-1; 7 bases are a match to TRBD1. The CDR3 length is 17 residues. CDR1 and CDR2 from the germline V gene are SGHRS and YFSETQ. V lost 4 bases to trimming and J lost 0 bases; unmatched junction nucleotides: 12.

The CDR3 bases are TGTGCCAGCAGCGCAACGAGCGGGGGGGCTCGCAGCACAGATACGCAGTATTTT. Its translation is CASSATSGGARSTDTQYF. The chain carries TRBV5-5 and TRBJ2-3; 10 bases match TRBD2. The CDR3 sequence is 18 residues long. Germline-derived CDR1 and CDR2 are SGHKS and YYEKEE (reference sequence). V shed 4 bases, J shed 0 bases, and the junction held 11 bases outside the gene matches. Together with reference TRBV5-5 and TRBJ2-3, the CDR3 gives the full variable domain: DAGVTQSPTHLIKTRGQQVTLRCSPISGHKSVSWYQQVLGQGPQFIFQYYEKEERGRGNFPDRFSARQFPNYSSELNVNALLLGDSALYLCASSATSGGARSTDTQYFGPGTRLTVL.

This clonotype was picked up many times. The rearrangement joins TRBV10-3 to TRBJ2-3, with D tentatively TRBD1 or TRBD2 (6 bases each). CDR3 length: 15 residues. Germline V lookup: CDR1 ENHRY, CDR2 SYGVKD. Trimming pared 0 bases from V and 4 bases from J, leaving 11 bases between. In DNA, the CDR3 is TGTGCCATCAGTGAGTCGACAGGCGGGGCAGATACGCAGTATTTT. It specifies CAISESTGGADTQYF.

The table lists this clonotype with many counts. The chain couples TRBV20-1 to TRBJ2-3, with D perhaps matching TRBD2 (7 bases). The V end lost 1 base, the J end lost 3 bases, and 14 bases lay between the germline ends. Germline assignment: CDR1 DFQATT and CDR2 SNEGSKA (reference sequence). The CDR3 is 15 residues long. The CDR3 DNA reads TGCAGTGCTAGAGTGGGGGGGCTGGGGACAGATACGCAGTATTTT. Protein sequence: CSARVGGLGTDTQYF.

V gene TRBV18 combines with J gene TRBJ2-4; D call uncertain. The CDR3 loop spans 12 amino acids. Germline V gene lookup returns CDR1 KGHSH and CDR2 LQKENI. The ends were cut back, 6 bases at V and 8 bases at J, with 11 bases in the middle. DNA for the CDR3: TGTGCCAGCTCGAACCGGGCCTACATTCAGTACTTC. Its protein product is CASSNRAYIQYF. Drawing the rest from reference TRBV18 and TRBJ2-4, the complete variable domain is NAGVMQNPRHLVRRRGQEARLRCSPMKGHSHVYWYRQLPEEGLKFMVYLQKENIIDESGMPKERFSAEFPKEGPSILRIQQVVRGDSAAYFCASSNRAYIQYFGAGTRLSVL.

V usage is TRBV14 and J usage is TRBJ2-1; D uncertain. The CDR3 totals 14 residues. Trimming took off 4 bases at V and 4 bases at J, with 11 bases between the two ends. Germline-derived CDR1 and CDR2 are SGHDN and FVKESK. The CDR3 DNA follows: TGTGCCAGCAGCCCAGAGACTGGTTACAATGAGCAGTTCTTC. Protein product: CASSPETGYNEQFF.

This clonotype was counted a few times. The chain combines TRBV30 with TRBJ2-2; D not certain. V gave up 2 bases and J gave up 7 bases, with 8 bases separating them. The CDR3 runs to 12 residues. CDR1 and CDR2 (germline): GTSNPN, SVGIG (reference sequence). DNA for the CDR3: TGTGCCTGGAGTACGTTTGGCGGGGAGCTGTTTTTT. Its protein product is CAWSTFGGELFF.

The chain links TRBV20-1 to TRBJ2-5; 11 bases map to TRBD2. The CDR3 covers 14 residues. J lost 3 bases, V lost 0 bases, and 0 bases had no gene match. Germline values: CDR1 DFQATT, CDR2 SNEGSKA (reference sequence). The CDR3: CSAREGLAEETQYF. The DNA of the CDR3 is TGCAGTGCTAGAGAGGGACTAGCGGAAGAGACCCAGTACTTC.

The V gene is TRBV12-3 or TRBV12-4, the J gene TRBJ1-5, with 9 positions matching TRBD1. Unmatched junction bases numbered 11, after V lost 6 bases and J lost 8 bases. The CDR3 runs to 15 residues. CDR3 bases: TGTGCCAGCAGCCGCGGGACAGGGTGGAAGGAGCCCCAGCATTTT. Amino acid sequence: CASSRGTGWKEPQHF.

There are a few counts of this clonotype. This chain uses TRBV12-3 or TRBV12-4 with TRBJ2-3; 8 bases match TRBD2. V was clipped by 11 bases and J by 4 bases; unmatched bases: 11. The CDR3 has 14 residues. The CDR3 spells CASREGGDADTQYF. The CDR3 DNA is TGTGCCTCCCGGGAGGGGGGGGATGCAGATACGCAGTATTTT.

This clonotype has more than one count but fewer than ten. The chain couples TRBV12-3 or TRBV12-4 to TRBJ1-6; a possible D gene is TRBD1 (5 bases). The ends were cut back, 6 bases at V and 2 bases at J, with 11 bases in the middle. The CDR3 is 15 residues long. This chain's CDR3 is CASRPTGAYNSPLHF. The CDR3 DNA sequence: TGTGCCAGCAGGCCGACGGGGGCCTATAATTCACCCCTCCACTTT.